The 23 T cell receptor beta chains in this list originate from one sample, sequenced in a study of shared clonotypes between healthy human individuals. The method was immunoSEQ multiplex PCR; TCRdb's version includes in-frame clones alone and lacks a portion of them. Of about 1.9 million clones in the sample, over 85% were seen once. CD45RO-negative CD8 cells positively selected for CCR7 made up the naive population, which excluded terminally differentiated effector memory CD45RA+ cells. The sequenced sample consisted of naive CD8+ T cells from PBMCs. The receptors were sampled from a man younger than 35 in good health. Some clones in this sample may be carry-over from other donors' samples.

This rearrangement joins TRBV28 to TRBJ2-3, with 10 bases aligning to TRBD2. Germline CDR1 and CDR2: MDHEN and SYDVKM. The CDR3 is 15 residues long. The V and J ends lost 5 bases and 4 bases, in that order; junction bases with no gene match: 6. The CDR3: CASSGLAGVADTQYF. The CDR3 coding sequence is TGTGCCAGCAGTGGGCTAGCGGGGGTGGCAGATACGCAGTATTTT.

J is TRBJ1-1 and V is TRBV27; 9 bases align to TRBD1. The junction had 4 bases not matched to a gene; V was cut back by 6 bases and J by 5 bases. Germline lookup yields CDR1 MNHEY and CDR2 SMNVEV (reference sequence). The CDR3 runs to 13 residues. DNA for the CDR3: TGTGCCAGCAGGATGACAGGGGGGACTGAAGCTTTCTTT. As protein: CASRMTGGTEAFF.

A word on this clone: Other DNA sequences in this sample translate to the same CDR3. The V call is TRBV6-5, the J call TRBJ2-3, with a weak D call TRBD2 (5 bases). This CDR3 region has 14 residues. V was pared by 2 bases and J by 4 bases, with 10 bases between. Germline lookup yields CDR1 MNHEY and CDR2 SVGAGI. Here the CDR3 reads CASSYSGRPDTQYF. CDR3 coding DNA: TGTGCCAGCAGTTACAGTGGGAGACCAGATACGCAGTATTTT.

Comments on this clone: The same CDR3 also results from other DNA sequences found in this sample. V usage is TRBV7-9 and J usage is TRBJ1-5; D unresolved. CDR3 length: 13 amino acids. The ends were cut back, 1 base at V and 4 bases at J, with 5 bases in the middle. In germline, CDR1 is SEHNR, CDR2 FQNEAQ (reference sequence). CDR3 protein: CASSLGANQPQHF. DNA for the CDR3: TGTGCCAGCAGCTTAGGGGCGAATCAGCCCCAGCATTTT.

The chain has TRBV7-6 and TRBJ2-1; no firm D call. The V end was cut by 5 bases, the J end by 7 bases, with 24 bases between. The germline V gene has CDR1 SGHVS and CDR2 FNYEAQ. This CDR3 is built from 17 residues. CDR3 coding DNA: TGTGCCAGCAGCCCACTTGCCGGTTACCAGCTGGGGAATGAGCAGTTCTTC. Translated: CASSPLAGYQLGNEQFF.

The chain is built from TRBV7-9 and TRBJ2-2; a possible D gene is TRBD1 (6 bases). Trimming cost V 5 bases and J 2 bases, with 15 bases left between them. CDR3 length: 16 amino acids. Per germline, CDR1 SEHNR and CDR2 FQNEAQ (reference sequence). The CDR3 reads CASSQTRDTNTGELFF. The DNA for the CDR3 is TGTGCCAGCAGCCAGACTCGGGACACTAACACCGGGGAGCTGTTTTTT.

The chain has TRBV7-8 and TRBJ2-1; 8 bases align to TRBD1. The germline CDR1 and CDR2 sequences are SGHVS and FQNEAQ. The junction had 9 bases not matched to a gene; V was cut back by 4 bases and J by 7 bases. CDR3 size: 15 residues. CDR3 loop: CASSSMTGAENEQFF. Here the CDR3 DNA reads TGTGCCAGCAGCTCTATGACAGGGGCCGAAAATGAGCAGTTCTTC.

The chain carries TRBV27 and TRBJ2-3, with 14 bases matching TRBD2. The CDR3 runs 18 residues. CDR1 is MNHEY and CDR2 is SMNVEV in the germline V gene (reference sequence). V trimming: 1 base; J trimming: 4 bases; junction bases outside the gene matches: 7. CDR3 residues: CASSLLGLAGVSPDTQYF. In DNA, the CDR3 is TGTGCCAGCAGTTTATTGGGACTAGCGGGAGTATCACCAGATACGCAGTATTTT.

CDR3 protein: CAIRTSESNTGELFF. The CDR3 bases are TGTGCCATCAGAACTAGCGAGTCGAACACCGGGGAGCTGTTTTTT. The genes are TRBV10-3 and TRBJ2-2, with 7 bases that match TRBD2. The CDR3 spans 15 residues. The V gene's germline CDR1 is ENHRY and CDR2 SYGVKD. J gave up 0 bases and V 6 bases, and 4 bases lay outside the gene matches.

CDR3 coding DNA: TGCGCCAGCAGTCCTCACAGGGACAGCTCCTACGAGCAGTACTTC. This translates into CASSPHRDSSYEQYF. The chain links TRBV23-1 to TRBJ2-7; 7 bases line up with TRBD1. TRBV23-1 is sorted into the ORF group, with uncertain function. The CDR3 loop spans 15 amino acids. The V gene end was trimmed by 4 bases and the J gene end by 0 bases; junction bases not matched to a gene: 6.

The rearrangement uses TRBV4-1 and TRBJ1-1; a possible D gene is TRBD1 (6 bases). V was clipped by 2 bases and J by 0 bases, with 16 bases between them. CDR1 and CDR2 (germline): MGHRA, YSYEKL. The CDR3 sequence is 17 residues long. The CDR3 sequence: CASSQKGRGSLNTEAFF. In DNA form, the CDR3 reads TGCGCCAGCAGCCAAAAGGGCAGGGGCAGCCTGAACACTGAAGCTTTCTTT.

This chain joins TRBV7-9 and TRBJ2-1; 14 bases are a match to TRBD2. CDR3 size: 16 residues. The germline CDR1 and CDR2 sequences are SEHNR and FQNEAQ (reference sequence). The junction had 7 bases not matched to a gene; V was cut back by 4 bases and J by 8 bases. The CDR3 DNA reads TGTGCCAGCAGCTCTAAGGGACTAGCGGGAGTGCATGAGCAGTTCTTC. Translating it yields CASSSKGLAGVHEQFF. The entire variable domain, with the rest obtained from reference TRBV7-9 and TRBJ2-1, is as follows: DTGVSQNPRHKITKRGQNVTFRCDPISEHNRLYWYRQTLGQGPEFLTYFQNEAQLEKSRLLSDRFSAERPKGSFSTLEIQRTEQGDSAMYLCASSSKGLAGVHEQFFGPGTRLTVL.

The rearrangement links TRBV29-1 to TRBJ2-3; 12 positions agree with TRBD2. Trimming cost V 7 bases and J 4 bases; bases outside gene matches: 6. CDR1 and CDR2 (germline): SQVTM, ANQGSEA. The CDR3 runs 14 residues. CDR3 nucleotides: TGCAGCGGGAGACTAGCGGGAGTTGCAGATACGCAGTATTTT. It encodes CSGRLAGVADTQYF.

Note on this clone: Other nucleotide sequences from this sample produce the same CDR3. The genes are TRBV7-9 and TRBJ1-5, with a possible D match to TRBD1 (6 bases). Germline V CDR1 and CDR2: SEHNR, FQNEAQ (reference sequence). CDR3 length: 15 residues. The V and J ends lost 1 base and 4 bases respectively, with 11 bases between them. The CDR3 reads CASSLGGQGNQPQHF. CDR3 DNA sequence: TGTGCCAGCAGCTTAGGCGGCCAGGGGAATCAGCCCCAGCATTTT.

CDR3 in DNA: TGTGCCAGCAAATTGTACAATGAGCAGTTCTTC. Translated, it gives CASKLYNEQFF. V and J are TRBV28 and TRBJ2-1, with D unresolved. The CDR3 sequence is 11 residues long. The germline gives CDR1 MDHEN, CDR2 SYDVKM. The germline V and J ends were trimmed by 7 bases and 4 bases, with 5 bases remaining between them.

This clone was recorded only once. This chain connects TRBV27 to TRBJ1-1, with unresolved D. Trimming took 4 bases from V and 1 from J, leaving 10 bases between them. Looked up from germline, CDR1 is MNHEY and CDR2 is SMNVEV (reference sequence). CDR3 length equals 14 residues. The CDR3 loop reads CASSSADSNTEAFF. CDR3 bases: TGTGCCAGCAGTTCGGCAGACTCGAACACTGAAGCTTTCTTT.

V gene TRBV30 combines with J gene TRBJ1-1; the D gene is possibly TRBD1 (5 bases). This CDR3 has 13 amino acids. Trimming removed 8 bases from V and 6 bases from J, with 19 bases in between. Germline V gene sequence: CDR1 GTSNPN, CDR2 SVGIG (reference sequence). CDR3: CAGRAGVAAEAFF. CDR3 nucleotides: TGTGCCGGAAGGGCGGGGGTCGCGGCTGAAGCTTTCTTT.

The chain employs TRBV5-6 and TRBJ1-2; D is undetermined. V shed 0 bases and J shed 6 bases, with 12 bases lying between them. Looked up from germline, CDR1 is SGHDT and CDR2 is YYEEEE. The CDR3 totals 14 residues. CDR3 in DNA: TGTGCCAGCAGCTTGGAGTTGGGTATGGATGGCTACACCTTC. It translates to CASSLELGMDGYTF.

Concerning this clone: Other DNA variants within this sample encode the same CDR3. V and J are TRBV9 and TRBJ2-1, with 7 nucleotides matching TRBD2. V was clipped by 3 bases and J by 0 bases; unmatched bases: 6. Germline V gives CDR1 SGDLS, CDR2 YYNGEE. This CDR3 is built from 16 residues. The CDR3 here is CASSGLGGSSYNEQFF. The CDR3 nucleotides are TGTGCCAGCAGCGGATTGGGCGGGAGCTCCTACAATGAGCAGTTCTTC.

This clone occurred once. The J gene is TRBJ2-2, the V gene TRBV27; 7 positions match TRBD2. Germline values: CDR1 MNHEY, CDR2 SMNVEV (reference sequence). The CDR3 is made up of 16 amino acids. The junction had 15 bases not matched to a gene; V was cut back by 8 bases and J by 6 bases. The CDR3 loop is CASRPLLGRAAGELFF. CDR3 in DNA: TGTGCCAGCCGGCCCCTCCTGGGGAGGGCCGCCGGGGAGCTGTTTTTT.

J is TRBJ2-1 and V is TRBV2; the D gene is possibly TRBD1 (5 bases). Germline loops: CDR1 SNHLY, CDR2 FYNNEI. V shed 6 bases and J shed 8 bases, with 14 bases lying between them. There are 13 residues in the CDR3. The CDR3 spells CASSYGWGDEQFF. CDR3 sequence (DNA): TGTGCCAGCAGCTACGGATGGGGCGATGAGCAGTTCTTC.

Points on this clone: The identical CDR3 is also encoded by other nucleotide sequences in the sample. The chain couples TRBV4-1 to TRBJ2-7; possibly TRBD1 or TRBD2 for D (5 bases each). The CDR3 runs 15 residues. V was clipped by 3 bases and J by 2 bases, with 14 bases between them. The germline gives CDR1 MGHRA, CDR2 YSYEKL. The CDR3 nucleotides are TGCGCCAGCAGCCAGACCGGGACCGGAGCCTACGAGCAGTACTTC. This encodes CASSQTGTGAYEQYF.

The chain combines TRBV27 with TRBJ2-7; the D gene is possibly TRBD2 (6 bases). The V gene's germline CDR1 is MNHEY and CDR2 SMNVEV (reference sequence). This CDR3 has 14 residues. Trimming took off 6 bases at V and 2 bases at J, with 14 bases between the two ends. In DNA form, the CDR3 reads TGTGCCAGCAGCTTGGTAGCGGAAACCTACGAGCAGTACTTC. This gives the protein CASSLVAETYEQYF.